What follows are 21 T cell receptor beta chains derived from one specimen sequenced in a study of cytomegalovirus exposure and HLA in healthy donors. Sequencing was performed with immunoSEQ multiplex PCR; in TCRdb, only in-frame clones are kept and a portion is missing. The sample comprises under 200,000 clones, roughly 90% of which are singletons, and 5% to 7% rests with the top ten. The sequencing sample was made of PBMCs. These receptors were taken from a woman in her twenties or thirties in good health and CMV-seronegative.

The chain has TRBV6-6 and TRBJ1-1; maybe TRBD1 (6 bases). The V and J ends lost 2 bases and 7 bases respectively, with 20 bases between them. The V gene's germline CDR1 is MNHNY and CDR2 SVGAGI (reference sequence). CDR3 size: 16 residues. CDR3 loop: CASSYGADSWALEAFF. The CDR3 region has the DNA TGTGCCAGCAGTTACGGCGCGGACAGCTGGGCCCTTGAAGCTTTCTTT.

The chain has TRBV6-5 and TRBJ1-6; 9 nucleotides line up with TRBD1. Per the germline V gene, CDR1 is MNHEY and CDR2 is SVGAGI. CDR3 length: 15 amino acids. V dropped 5 bases and J dropped 8; count of bases not matched to a gene: 7. In nucleotides, the CDR3 is TGTGCCAGCAGTCAACCGGGACAGGGTGATTCACCCCTCCACTTT. The encoded protein is CASSQPGQGDSPLHF.

The chain joins TRBV6-1 to TRBJ2-1; TRBD2 agrees at 9 bases. V shed 8 bases, J shed 9 bases, and the junction held 14 bases outside the gene matches. In germline, CDR1 is MNHNS, CDR2 SASEGT. The length of the CDR3 is 15 residues. CDR3 nucleotides: TGTGCCAGCTCCCTCTTGCGGGGGGGCCTGAGTGAGCAGTTCTTC. Translating it yields CASSLLRGGLSEQFF.

This chain uses TRBV19 with TRBJ2-2; D gene unclear. CDR3 length: 15 amino acids. The V end lost 6 bases, the J end lost 1 base, and 12 bases lay between the germline ends. Germline V gives CDR1 LNHDA, CDR2 SQIVND (reference sequence). The CDR3: CASSPTGQNTGELFF. CDR3 DNA: TGTGCCAGTAGCCCTACCGGGCAGAACACCGGGGAGCTGTTTTTT.

The chain employs TRBV15 and TRBJ1-2; D not resolved. The CDR3 consists of 17 residues. The V gene lost 2 bases and the J gene lost 2 bases, with 18 bases spanning the gap. Germline loops: CDR1 LNHNV, CDR2 YYDKDF (reference sequence). The CDR3: CATSRSFPEAENYGYTF. The CDR3 DNA reads as TGTGCCACCAGCAGAAGTTTTCCGGAGGCCGAGAACTATGGCTACACCTTC. Combining the CDR3 with reference TRBV15 and TRBJ1-2 gives the whole variable domain DAMVIQNPRYQVTQFGKPVTLSCSQTLNHNVMYWYQQKSSQAPKLLFHYYDKDFNNEADTPDNFQSRRPNTSFCFLDIRSPGLGDTAMYLCATSRSFPEAENYGYTFGSGTRLTVV.

This clone was found a few times. V gene TRBV10-2 combines with J gene TRBJ2-7, with D perhaps TRBD1 (6 bases). Germline V gene lookup returns CDR1 WSHSY and CDR2 SAAADI. The CDR3 spans 12 residues. Trimming pared 10 bases from V and 1 base from J, leaving 11 bases between. CDR3 sequence: CAIRQASYEQYF. Written as DNA, the CDR3 is TGCGCCATCCGACAGGCATCCTACGAGCAGTACTTC.

V and J are TRBV16 and TRBJ1-2; 10 bases agree with TRBD1. Losses at the gene ends were 0 bases for V and 3 bases for J; bases not matched to a gene: 4. CDR1 is KGHSY and CDR2 is FQNENV in the germline V gene. This CDR3 region has 16 residues. The CDR3 sequence: CASSQSRTGGHYGYTF. The DNA for the CDR3 is TGTGCCAGCAGCCAATCCAGGACAGGGGGACACTATGGCTACACCTTC.

The genes are TRBV9 and TRBJ1-3, with TRBD1 as a possible D gene (6 bases). The CDR3 sequence is 14 residues long. Germline V gives CDR1 SGDLS, CDR2 YYNGEE. Trimming took off 4 bases at V and 0 bases at J, with 8 bases between the two ends. CDR3 loop: CASSSGDSGNTIYF. The CDR3 coding sequence is TGTGCCAGCAGCTCAGGGGACTCTGGAAACACCATATATTTT. The whole variable domain, remainder taken from reference TRBV9 and TRBJ1-3, is DSGVTQTPKHLITATGQRVTLRCSPRSGDLSVYWYQQSLDQGLQFLIQYYNGEERAKGNILERFSAQQFPDLHSELNLSSLELGDSALYFCASSSGDSGNTIYFGEGSWLTVV.

The V call is TRBV21-1, the J call TRBJ1-6. TRBV21-1 is assigned pseudogene status. The CDR3 spans 13 residues. Here the CDR3 DNA reads TGTGCCAGCAGCAAAGAGGACCACTCACCCCTCCACTTT. Protein: CASSKEDHSPLHF.

The chain joins TRBV29-1 to TRBJ1-1; 7 bases line up with TRBD1. Germline V gives CDR1 SQVTM, CDR2 ANQGSEA. This CDR3 is 12 amino acids long. V shed 5 bases, J shed 4 bases, and the junction held 4 bases outside the gene matches. The CDR3 DNA follows: TGCAGCGTTCGACAGGGTGGCACTGAAGCTTTCTTT. Translated, it gives CSVRQGGTEAFF.

The chain employs TRBV4-3 and TRBJ2-3; TRBD2 might be the D (6 bases). With 2 bases removed from V and 5 bases from J, the gap between germline ends came to 8 bases. Germline V CDR1 and CDR2: LGHNA, YSLEER. The CDR3 totals 13 residues. The CDR3 DNA follows: TGCGCCAGCAGCCAAACCGGGGGAGATACGCAGTATTTT. Residues: CASSQTGGDTQYF.

The gene calls are TRBV9 and TRBJ2-1; TRBD2 matches at 8 bases. The V segment lost 0 bases and the J segment 6 bases; nucleotides outside the gene matches: 8. The CDR3 is 16 residues long. CDR1 and CDR2 (germline): SGDLS, YYNGEE. The DNA for the CDR3 is TGTGCCAGCAGCGTAGAAGCGGGGGCGCGGGGCAATGAGCAGTTCTTC. It specifies CASSVEAGARGNEQFF.

The rearrangement joins TRBV2 to TRBJ2-1, with unresolved D. Germline-derived CDR1 and CDR2 are SNHLY and FYNNEI. CDR3 size: 12 residues. V lost 8 bases and J 5 bases, leaving 10 bases between the germline ends. The CDR3 bases are TGTGCCAGCTACGGCCGAGACAATGAGCAGTTCTTC. Its translation is CASYGRDNEQFF. Full variable domain (rest looked up from reference TRBV2 and TRBJ2-1): EPEVTQTPSHQVTQMGQEVILRCVPISNHLYFYWYRQILGQKVEFLVSFYNNEISEKSEIFDDQFSVERPDGSNFTLKIRSTKLEDSAMYFCASYGRDNEQFFGPGTRLTVL.

J is TRBJ2-1 and V is TRBV6-5; D gene uncertain. Trimming removed 0 bases from V and 6 bases from J, with 12 bases in between. This CDR3 has 15 residues. Germline loops: CDR1 MNHEY, CDR2 SVGAGI. CDR3 sequence: CASSYSFVEPNEQFF. In nucleotides, the CDR3 is TGTGCCAGCAGTTACTCGTTTGTAGAACCCAATGAGCAGTTCTTC.

The CDR3 protein is CASSERGLAGLNTYEQYF. For the CDR3, the DNA is TGCGCCAGCAGTGAGAGGGGACTAGCGGGGCTCAATACCTACGAGCAGTACTTC. V gene TRBV10-1 combines with J gene TRBJ2-7, with TRBD2 identical over 13 bases. The trim removed 2 bases at V and 2 bases at J, leaving 9 bases unmatched. The CDR3 is made up of 18 amino acids. Germline-derived CDR1 and CDR2 are WNHNN and SYGVQD (reference sequence).

The chain has TRBV7-6 and TRBJ2-1, with a tentative D call TRBD2 (6 bases). Per germline, CDR1 SGHVS and CDR2 FNYEAQ. With 1 base removed from V and 5 bases from J, the gap between germline ends came to 18 bases. The CDR3 loop spans 17 amino acids. CDR3 residues: CASSLVFPSENNNEQFF. The CDR3 DNA is TGTGCCAGCAGCTTAGTTTTCCCTAGCGAGAACAACAATGAGCAGTTCTTC. Together with reference TRBV7-6 and TRBJ2-1, the CDR3 gives the full variable domain: GAGVSQSPRYKVTKRGQDVALRCDPISGHVSLYWYRQALGQGPEFLTYFNYEAQQDKSGLPNDRFSAERPEGSISTLTIQRTEQRDSAMYRCASSLVFPSENNNEQFFGPGTRLTVL.

This clone was seen a handful of times. In the same sample, other DNA sequences code for this CDR3. V and J are TRBV4-2 and TRBJ2-7, with 7 bases identical to TRBD1. The ends lost 1 base at V and 2 bases at J; junction bases unmatched: 2. CDR1 is LGHNA, CDR2 YNFKEQ, per germline. The CDR3 has 14 amino acids. As DNA, the CDR3 is TGTGCCAGCAGCCAAGGGACAGGCCCCTACGAGCAGTACTTC. This translates into CASSQGTGPYEQYF.

This clone was detected a few times. The chain uses TRBV2 and TRBJ1-6; no definite D call. The ends were cut back, 5 bases at V and 5 bases at J, with 7 bases in the middle. The CDR3 extends over 13 amino acids. The germline V gene has CDR1 SNHLY and CDR2 FYNNEI. CDR3: CASSYGNNSPLHF. In DNA, the CDR3 is TGTGCCAGCAGTTACGGGAATAATTCACCCCTCCACTTT.

The chain links TRBV7-6 to TRBJ2-1, with 8 bases identical to TRBD2. V lost 6 bases and J lost 0; bases outside the gene matches: 1. The CDR3 has 14 amino acids. The germline gives CDR1 SGHVS, CDR2 FNYEAQ. CDR3 DNA sequence: TGTGCCAGCAGTACTAGCGGCTCCTACAATGAGCAGTTCTTC. It translates to CASSTSGSYNEQFF.

The chain employs TRBV6-6 and TRBJ2-7; TRBD1 agrees at 8 bases. The J segment lost 1 base and the V segment lost 6 bases, leaving 5 bases of the junction unmatched. Germline V lookup: CDR1 MNHNY, CDR2 SVGAGI (reference sequence). The CDR3 is 14 residues long. CDR3 residues: CASSQQGGSYEQYF. The CDR3 DNA sequence: TGTGCCAGCAGCCAACAGGGGGGATCCTACGAGCAGTACTTC.

There are a few counts of this clone. The rearrangement joins TRBV7-2 to TRBJ2-5, with 7 bases identical to TRBD2. Germline CDR1 is SGHTA and CDR2 is FQGNSA. The CDR3 covers 14 residues. Germline trimming cut 5 bases from V and 5 bases from J; bases unmatched to any gene: 8. CDR3 region: CASSRRLAGETQYF. DNA of the CDR3: TGTGCCAGCAGCCGCAGACTAGCCGGGGAGACCCAGTACTTC. Variable domain in full (rest from reference TRBV7-2 and TRBJ2-5): GAGVSQSPSNKVTEKGKDVELRCDPISGHTALYWYRQSLGQGLEFLIYFQGNSAPDKSGLPSDRFSAERTGGSVSTLTIQRTQQEDSAVYLCASSRRLAGETQYFGPGTRLLVL.